This T cell receptor beta chain emerged from a study of T cells in Graves' hyperthyroidism and ophthalmopathy. CDR3 size: 15 residues. The trim removed 2 bases at V and 0 bases at J, leaving 4 bases unmatched. The germline V gene has CDR1 MNHNY and CDR2 SVGAGI (reference sequence). Amplified regions were TCR beta CDR3 sequences from RNA transcripts. First-round RT-PCR of the TCR CDR3 relied on the HTBI primer set. TCRdb re-analysed the multiplex PCR reads in MiXCR, keeping a single row per CDR3 protein. The sample records about 710,000 distinct CDR3 sequences, 16% being singletons. When ophthalmopathy did not progress within 18 months, Graves' hyperthyroidism was considered stable. From more than 9 ml of fresh peripheral blood, PBMCs were isolated. At least ten counts were recorded for this clonotype.

The TCR was taken from a man between 18 and 35 years old with Graves' hyperthyroidism. The J gene is TRBJ2-7, the V gene TRBV6-6; 7 bases match TRBD2. The sequenced sample was blood. Here the CDR3 DNA reads TGTGCCAGCAGTTACGGCGGGAGAGGCTCCTACGAGCAGTACTTC. Translating it yields CASSYGGRGSYEQYF.